Sequencing of this TCR beta chain was carried out in a study of long-term antiretroviral therapy in people with HIV. Study background: Initial samples were collected about a decade before the 2015 immediate-ART recommendation. Study outcomes and limitations: The study found that diversity rose after ART but stayed below transplant donor controls. Clones expanded before ART dominated the repertoire at all time points.

The assay, immunoSEQ v3.0, was run at survey level. Profiled with immunoSEQ multiplex PCR; TCRdb holds only in-frame clones, not every one. There are about 18,000 clones in the sample; 80% to 90% occur only once, and less than 20% lies in the top ten. As for this clone: What it recognizes is unknown.

This sample comprised unsorted PBMCs, obtained 0.6 years after starting antiretroviral therapy. The receptor was isolated from a woman aged 18-29 years with HIV.

The CDR3: CASSSNLAGLGDTQYF. The CDR3 DNA sequence: TGTGCCAGCAGCTCCAATCTAGCGGGGCTCGGAGATACGCAGTATTTT. V usage is TRBV11-2 and J usage is TRBJ2-3; 9 nucleotides agree with TRBD2. Germline V gene lookup returns CDR1 SGHAT and CDR2 FQNNGV. Trimming at V came to 4 bases and at J to 5 bases, leaving 10 bases not matched to a gene. This CDR3 is built from 16 residues.